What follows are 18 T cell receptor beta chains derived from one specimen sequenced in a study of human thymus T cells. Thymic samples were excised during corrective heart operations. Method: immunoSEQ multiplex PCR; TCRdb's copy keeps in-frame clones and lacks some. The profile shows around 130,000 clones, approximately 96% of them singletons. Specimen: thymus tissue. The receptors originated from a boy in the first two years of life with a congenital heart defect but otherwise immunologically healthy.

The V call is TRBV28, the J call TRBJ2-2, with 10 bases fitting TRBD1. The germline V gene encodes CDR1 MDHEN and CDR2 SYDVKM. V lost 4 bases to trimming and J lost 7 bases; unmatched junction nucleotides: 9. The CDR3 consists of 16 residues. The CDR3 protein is CASSSSGQGVGGELFF. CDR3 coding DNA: TGTGCCAGCAGTTCGTCCGGACAGGGGGTGGGCGGGGAGCTGTTTTTT.

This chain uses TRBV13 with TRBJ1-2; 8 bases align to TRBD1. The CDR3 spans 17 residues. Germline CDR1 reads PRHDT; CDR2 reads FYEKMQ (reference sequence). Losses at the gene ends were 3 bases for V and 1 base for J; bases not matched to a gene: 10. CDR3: CASSLDAAGQVNYGYTF. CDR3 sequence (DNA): TGTGCCAGCAGCTTGGATGCTGCGGGACAGGTTAACTATGGCTACACCTTC.

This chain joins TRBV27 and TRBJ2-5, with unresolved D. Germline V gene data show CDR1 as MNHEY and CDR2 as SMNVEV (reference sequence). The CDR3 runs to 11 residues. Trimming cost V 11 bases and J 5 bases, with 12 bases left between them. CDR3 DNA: TGTGCCGCAGGAGATGGGGAGACCCAGTACTTC. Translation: CAAGDGETQYF.

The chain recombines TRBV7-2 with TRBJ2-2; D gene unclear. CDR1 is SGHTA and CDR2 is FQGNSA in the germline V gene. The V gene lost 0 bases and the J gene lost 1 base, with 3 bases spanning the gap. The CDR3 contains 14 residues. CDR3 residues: CASSLARNTGELFF. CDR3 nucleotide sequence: TGTGCCAGCAGCTTAGCTCGGAACACCGGGGAGCTGTTTTTT. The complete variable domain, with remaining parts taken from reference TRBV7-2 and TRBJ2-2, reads GAGVSQSPSNKVTEKGKDVELRCDPISGHTALYWYRQSLGQGLEFLIYFQGNSAPDKSGLPSDRFSAERTGGSVSTLTIQRTQQEDSAVYLCASSLARNTGELFFGEGSRLTVL.

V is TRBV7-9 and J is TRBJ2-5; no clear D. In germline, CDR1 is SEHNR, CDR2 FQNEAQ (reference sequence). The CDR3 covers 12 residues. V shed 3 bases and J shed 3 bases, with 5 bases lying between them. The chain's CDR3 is CASSFTKETQYF. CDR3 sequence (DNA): TGTGCCAGCAGCTTTACGAAAGAGACCCAGTACTTC. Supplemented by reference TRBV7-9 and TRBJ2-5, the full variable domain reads DTGVSQNPRHKITKRGQNVTFRCDPISEHNRLYWYRQTLGQGPEFLTYFQNEAQLEKSRLLSDRFSAERPKGSFSTLEIQRTEQGDSAMYLCASSFTKETQYFGPGTRLLVL.

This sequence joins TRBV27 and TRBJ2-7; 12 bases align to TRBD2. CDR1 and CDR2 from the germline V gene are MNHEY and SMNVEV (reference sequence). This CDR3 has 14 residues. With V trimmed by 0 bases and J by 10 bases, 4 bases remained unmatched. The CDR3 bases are TGTGCCAGCAGTTTATCCGGACTAGCGGGGCTACAGTACTTC. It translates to CASSLSGLAGLQYF.

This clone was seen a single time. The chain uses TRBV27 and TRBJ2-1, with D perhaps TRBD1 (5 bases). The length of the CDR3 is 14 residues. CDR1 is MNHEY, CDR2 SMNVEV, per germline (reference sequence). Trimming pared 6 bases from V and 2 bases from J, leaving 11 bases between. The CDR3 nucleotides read TGTGCCAGCAGGCAGGTACAGGCCTACAATGAGCAGTTCTTC. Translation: CASRQVQAYNEQFF.

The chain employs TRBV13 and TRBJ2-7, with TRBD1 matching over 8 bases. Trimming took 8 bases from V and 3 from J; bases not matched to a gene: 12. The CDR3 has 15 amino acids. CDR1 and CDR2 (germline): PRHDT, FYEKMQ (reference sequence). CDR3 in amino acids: CASRHGQGRHYEQYF. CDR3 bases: TGTGCCAGCCGGCACGGACAGGGAAGGCACTACGAGCAGTACTTC.

The CDR3 coding sequence is TGTGCCAGCAGTGACCGGAGTTATAGCAATCAGCCCCAGCATTTT. Protein sequence: CASSDRSYSNQPQHF. J is TRBJ1-5 and V is TRBV6-1; the D is unclear. Trimming left V 3 bases short and J 0 bases short, with 9 bases between. The germline CDR1 and CDR2 sequences are MNHNS and SASEGT. The CDR3 is 15 residues long.

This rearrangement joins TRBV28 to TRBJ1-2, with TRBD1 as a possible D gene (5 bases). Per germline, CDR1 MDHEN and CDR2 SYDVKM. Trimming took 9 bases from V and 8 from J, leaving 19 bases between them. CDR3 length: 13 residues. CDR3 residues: CASWTFSPGGYTF. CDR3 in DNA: TGTGCCAGTTGGACTTTTTCCCCAGGGGGCTACACCTTC.

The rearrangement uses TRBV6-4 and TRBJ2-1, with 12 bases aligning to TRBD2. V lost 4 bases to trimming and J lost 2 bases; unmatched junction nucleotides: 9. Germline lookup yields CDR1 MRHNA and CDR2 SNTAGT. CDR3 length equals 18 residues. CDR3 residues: CASSALAGGSGTYNEQFF. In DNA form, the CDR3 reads TGTGCCAGCAGTGCACTAGCGGGGGGTTCCGGGACCTACAATGAGCAGTTCTTC.

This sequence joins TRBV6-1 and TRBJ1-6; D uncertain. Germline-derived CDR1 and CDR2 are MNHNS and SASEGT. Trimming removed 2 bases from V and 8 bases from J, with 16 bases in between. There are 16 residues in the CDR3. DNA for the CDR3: TGTGCCAGCAGTGAAATCTACGGGCTCTTCTATTCACCCCTCCACTTT. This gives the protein CASSEIYGLFYSPLHF.

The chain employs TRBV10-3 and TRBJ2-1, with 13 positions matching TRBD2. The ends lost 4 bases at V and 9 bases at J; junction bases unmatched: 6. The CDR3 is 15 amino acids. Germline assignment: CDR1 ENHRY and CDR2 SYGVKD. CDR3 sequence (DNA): TGTGCCATCAGTGTACTAGCGGGGGGGCATAGTGAGCAGTTCTTC. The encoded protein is CAISVLAGGHSEQFF.

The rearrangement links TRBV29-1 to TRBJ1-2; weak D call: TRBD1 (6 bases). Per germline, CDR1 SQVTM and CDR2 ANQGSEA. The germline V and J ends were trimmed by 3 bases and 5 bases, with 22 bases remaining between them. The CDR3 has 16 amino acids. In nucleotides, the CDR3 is TGCAGCGTTGAGGGGGAAAAGGGGACATCTCTTTATGGCTACACCTTC. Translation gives CSVEGEKGTSLYGYTF.

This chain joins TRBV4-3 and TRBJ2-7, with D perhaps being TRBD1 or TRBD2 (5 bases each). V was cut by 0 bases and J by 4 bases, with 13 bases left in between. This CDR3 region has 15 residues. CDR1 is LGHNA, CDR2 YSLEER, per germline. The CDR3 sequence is CASSQEPREPYEQYF. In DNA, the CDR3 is TGCGCCAGCAGCCAAGAGCCCAGGGAGCCATACGAGCAGTACTTC.

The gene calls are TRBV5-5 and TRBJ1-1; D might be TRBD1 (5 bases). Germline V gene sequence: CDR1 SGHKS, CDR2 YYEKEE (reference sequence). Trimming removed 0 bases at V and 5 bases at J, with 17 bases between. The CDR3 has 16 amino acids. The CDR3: CASSLGREKPGTEAFF. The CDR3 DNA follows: TGTGCCAGCAGCTTGGGCAGGGAAAAGCCGGGAACTGAAGCTTTCTTT.

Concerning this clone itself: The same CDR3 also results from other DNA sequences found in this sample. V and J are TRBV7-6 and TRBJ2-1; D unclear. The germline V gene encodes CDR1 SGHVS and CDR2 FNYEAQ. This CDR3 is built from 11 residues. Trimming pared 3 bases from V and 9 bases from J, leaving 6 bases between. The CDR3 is CASSLEREQFF. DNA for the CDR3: TGTGCCAGCAGCTTGGAACGTGAGCAGTTCTTC.

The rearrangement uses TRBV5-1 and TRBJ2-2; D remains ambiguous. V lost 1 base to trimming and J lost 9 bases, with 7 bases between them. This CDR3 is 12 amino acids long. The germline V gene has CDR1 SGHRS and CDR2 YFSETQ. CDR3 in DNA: TGCGCCAGCAGCTTGCTGGGGTGGGAGCTGTTTTTT. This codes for CASSLLGWELFF.